Following are 23 T cell receptor beta chains from one sample sequenced in a study of T-cell memory formation after mild COVID-19. In TCRdb, the 5' RACE reads were re-called with MiXCR into one record per CDR3 protein. The table shows 500,000 to 650,000 distinct CDR3 sequences, with roughly 22% occurring only once. The sequenced sample was PBMCs or a T cell subset sorted from them (not recorded which). Source of these receptors: an adult woman who had mild COVID-19 (a few samples of this study predate the infection). Cell type and time point are not known.

This clonotype was counted a few times. The CDR3, as DNA: TGTGCCAGCAGCCAAGGGTTCGGGCAGGGCCAAGAGACCCAGTACTTC. Its translation: CASSQGFGQGQETQYF. This rearrangement joins TRBV4-2 to TRBJ2-5; maybe TRBD1 (5 bases). This CDR3 has 16 residues. V was shortened by 1 base and J by 1 base, with 13 bases between the two germline ends. Germline values: CDR1 LGHNA, CDR2 YNFKEQ.

CDR3 loop: CSASRSASGSDTQYF. The CDR3 DNA reads as TGCAGTGCTAGTCGTTCTGCTAGCGGTTCAGATACGCAGTATTTT. The chain recombines TRBV20-1 with TRBJ2-3; 7 nucleotides align to TRBD2. The J segment lost 4 bases and the V segment lost 3 bases, leaving 10 bases of the junction unmatched. The length of the CDR3 is 15 residues. The germline CDR1 and CDR2 sequences are DFQATT and SNEGSKA (reference sequence).

This clonotype was found many times. The chain combines TRBV7-9 with TRBJ2-1; D may match TRBD1 or TRBD2 (5 bases each). Germline CDR1 is SEHNR and CDR2 is FQNEAQ (reference sequence). V lost 4 bases, J lost 0 bases, and 13 bases lay in between. This CDR3 has 16 amino acids. Here the CDR3 reads CASSSPGRSSYNEQFF. For the CDR3, the DNA is TGTGCCAGCAGCTCCCCGGGACGGAGCTCCTACAATGAGCAGTTCTTC.

A few counts support this clonotype. CDR3 loop: CSVWKGLGTEGNEQYF. The DNA for the CDR3 is TGCAGCGTCTGGAAAGGGCTAGGGACAGAGGGAAACGAGCAGTACTTC. V is TRBV29-1 and J is TRBJ2-7; 7 bases fit TRBD1. The V gene's germline CDR1 is SQVTM and CDR2 ANQGSEA. With V trimmed by 6 bases and J by 5 bases, 19 bases remained unmatched. There are 16 residues in the CDR3.

The chain is built from TRBV4-1 and TRBJ2-5; D is unclear. This CDR3 spans 14 amino acids. The germline V and J ends were trimmed by 0 bases and 8 bases, with 13 bases remaining between them. Germline V lookup: CDR1 MGHRA, CDR2 YSYEKL. The CDR3 loop is CASSQDQNMGTQYF. CDR3 DNA: TGCGCCAGCAGCCAAGATCAGAATATGGGAACCCAGTACTTC.

The table lists this clonotype with a few counts. This chain connects TRBV11-3 to TRBJ2-1; D tentatively fits TRBD1 or TRBD2 (5 bases each). V gave up 2 bases and J gave up 9 bases, with 14 bases separating them. Germline V gene lookup returns CDR1 SGHNT and CDR2 YENEEA. The CDR3 contains 14 residues. CDR3 DNA: TGTGCCAGCAGCTTATGGGGACCCGGGATTGAGCAGTTCTTC. Its protein product is CASSLWGPGIEQFF.

The CDR3 DNA sequence: TGTGCCAGTAGTATGAATGGGGGGCCGTACAATGAGCAGTTCTTC. It yields the protein CASSMNGGPYNEQFF. The rearrangement uses TRBV19 and TRBJ2-1, with D perhaps being TRBD1 or TRBD2 (6 bases each). This CDR3 spans 15 amino acids. Germline V gives CDR1 LNHDA, CDR2 SQIVND (reference sequence). Trimming took 3 bases from V and 4 from J, leaving 13 bases between them.

The table lists this clonotype with a few counts. The gene calls are TRBV15 and TRBJ1-6; the D gene is possibly TRBD1 (5 bases). Germline V gene lookup returns CDR1 LNHNV and CDR2 YYDKDF (reference sequence). The CDR3 is 17 amino acids. The germline V and J ends were trimmed by 0 bases and 10 bases, with 19 bases remaining between them. CDR3 residues: CATSRDFQGRGGSPLHF. As DNA, the CDR3 is TGTGCCACCAGCAGAGATTTTCAGGGTCGAGGTGGCTCACCCCTCCACTTT.

This clonotype was counted only a few times. For the CDR3, the DNA is TGTGCCAGCAGTTACTCTGGAAGTGGGTCAGATACGCAGTATTTT. Its protein is CASSYSGSGSDTQYF. The chain couples TRBV6-5 to TRBJ2-3; no firm D call. The germline gives CDR1 MNHEY, CDR2 SVGAGI. V lost 0 bases, J lost 4 bases, and 11 bases lay in between. The CDR3 totals 15 residues.

This clonotype was recorded once. The chain recombines TRBV24-1 with TRBJ1-1, with 11 bases identical to TRBD1. Losses at the gene ends were 3 bases for V and 2 bases for J; bases not matched to a gene: 1. Germline lookup yields CDR1 KGHDR and CDR2 SFDVKD. The CDR3 has 15 amino acids. The CDR3 nucleotides read TGTGCCACCAGTGATCGGACAGGGGGCAACACTGAAGCTTTCTTT. As protein: CATSDRTGGNTEAFF.

The rearrangement uses TRBV7-8 and TRBJ2-1; 14 bases align to TRBD2. Germline V CDR1 and CDR2: SGHVS, FQNEAQ. With 0 bases clipped from V and 7 bases from J, the junction kept 8 bases outside the gene matches. The length of the CDR3 is 18 residues. The DNA of the CDR3 is TGTGCCAGCAGCTTAGCGCGTGATGGGACTAGCGGGAGTAATGAGCAGTTCTTC. It encodes CASSLARDGTSGSNEQFF.

This clonotype came up a few times. The chain uses TRBV20-1 and TRBJ1-1, with D perhaps matching TRBD1 (5 bases). CDR3 length: 14 amino acids. The V end lost 1 base, the J end lost 0 bases, and 9 bases lay between the germline ends. Germline V gene data show CDR1 as DFQATT and CDR2 as SNEGSKA (reference sequence). The CDR3 region has the DNA TGCAGTGCTAGAGTTCGGGGGTTGAACACTGAAGCTTTCTTT. Translating gives CSARVRGLNTEAFF.

The sample holds a few counts of this clonotype. This chain joins TRBV7-6 and TRBJ2-5; a possible D gene is TRBD2 (6 bases). V lost 5 bases to trimming and J lost 4 bases, with 14 bases between them. Germline V gene lookup returns CDR1 SGHVS and CDR2 FNYEAQ. The CDR3 spans 14 residues. CDR3 amino acids: CASSRDRGGETQYF. The DNA of the CDR3 is TGTGCCAGCAGCCGAGATCGGGGAGGAGAGACCCAGTACTTC.

In this sample, this clonotype turned up a few times. The rearrangement uses TRBV24-1 and TRBJ2-5, with 10 bases aligning to TRBD2. From germline, CDR1 is KGHDR and CDR2 SFDVKD. Unmatched junction bases numbered 12, after V lost 7 bases and J lost 5 bases. The length of the CDR3 is 16 residues. The CDR3 nucleotides are TGTGCCACCAGAAAGAGCGGGAGGGCCCTCGGGGAGACCCAGTACTTC. It encodes CATRKSGRALGETQYF.

This clonotype was seen a few times. The J gene is TRBJ1-6, the V gene TRBV30; D remains unclear. V was cut by 4 bases and J by 3 bases, with 13 bases left in between. The CDR3 is made up of 15 amino acids. The germline V gene has CDR1 GTSNPN and CDR2 SVGIG (reference sequence). In nucleotides, the CDR3 is TGTGCCTGGAAGAACATTCGACTCTATAATTCACCCCTCCACTTT. This codes for CAWKNIRLYNSPLHF.

This clonotype turned up a few times. V and J are TRBV2 and TRBJ1-6; no reliable D call. Germline loops: CDR1 SNHLY, CDR2 FYNNEI. V was cut by 2 bases and J by 4 bases, with 6 bases left in between. The CDR3 spans 14 residues. The CDR3 DNA follows: TGTGCCAGCAGTGAAACAAGTTATAATTCACCCCTCCACTTT. Translation gives CASSETSYNSPLHF. Filled out from reference TRBV2 and TRBJ1-6, the complete variable domain reads EPEVTQTPSHQVTQMGQEVILRCVPISNHLYFYWYRQILGQKVEFLVSFYNNEISEKSEIFDDQFSVERPDGSNFTLKIRSTKLEDSAMYFCASSETSYNSPLHFGNGTRLTVT.

The sample holds a few counts of this clonotype. The V call is TRBV12-3 or TRBV12-4, the J call TRBJ2-7; a possible D gene is TRBD2 (7 bases). The CDR3 loop spans 15 amino acids. The V end lost 1 base, the J end lost 2 bases, and 12 bases lay between the germline ends. The CDR3 region is CASSLGGGPAYEQYF. CDR3 nucleotide sequence: TGTGCCAGCAGTTTAGGCGGGGGCCCCGCCTACGAGCAGTACTTC.

The genes are TRBV20-1 and TRBJ2-3, with 8 bases lining up with TRBD2. This CDR3 is 14 amino acids long. Germline V lookup: CDR1 DFQATT, CDR2 SNEGSKA (reference sequence). With 4 bases clipped from V and 0 bases from J, the junction kept 3 bases outside the gene matches. The CDR3 spells CSANSGTSTDTQYF. In DNA, the CDR3 is TGCAGTGCTAATAGCGGGACTAGCACAGATACGCAGTATTTT.

This clonotype appeared a few times. The rearrangement links TRBV2 to TRBJ1-1; 7 nucleotides align to TRBD1. The junction had 3 bases not matched to a gene; V was cut back by 7 bases and J by 4 bases. The germline V gene encodes CDR1 SNHLY and CDR2 FYNNEI. The CDR3 runs 12 residues. In nucleotides, the CDR3 is TGTGCCAGCAAAGGGACAGTCACTGAAGCTTTCTTT. Its protein is CASKGTVTEAFF.

The table lists this clonotype with a few counts. The V and J genes are TRBV11-3 and TRBJ2-1; 7 bases are a match to TRBD1. The CDR3 is 13 amino acids. Germline CDR1 and CDR2: SGHNT and YENEEA. V lost 2 bases and J lost 14; bases outside the gene matches: 9. The CDR3 DNA is TGTGCCAGCAGCTTACAGGGGGTCAGAGATAAGTTCTTC. Encoded protein: CASSLQGVRDKFF.

This clonotype was picked up a small number of times. The rearrangement joins TRBV20-1 to TRBJ2-7; 7 bases line up with TRBD1. Germline assignment: CDR1 DFQATT and CDR2 SNEGSKA (reference sequence). The CDR3 sequence is 12 residues long. Unmatched junction bases numbered 5, after V lost 4 bases and J lost 5 bases. The CDR3: CSATDRPDEQYF. CDR3 nucleotide sequence: TGCAGTGCTACGGACAGGCCAGACGAGCAGTACTTC.

Many counts were recorded for this clonotype. The chain has TRBV3-1 and TRBJ2-7; the D call may be TRBD1 or TRBD2 (5 bases each). The CDR3 loop spans 14 amino acids. CDR1 and CDR2 (germline): LGHDT, YNNKEL (reference sequence). The V end was cut by 4 bases, the J end by 2 bases, with 12 bases between. In DNA form, the CDR3 reads TGTGCCAGCAGCCCCGGGACGCCCCCCTACGAGCAGTACTTC. Translating it yields CASSPGTPPYEQYF.

This clonotype turned up a few times. The chain couples TRBV7-2 to TRBJ1-1, with 7 bases identical to TRBD1. Germline V gives CDR1 SGHTA, CDR2 FQGNSA. V lost 5 bases, J lost 1 base, and 4 bases stayed unmatched. This CDR3 is 14 amino acids long. CDR3 amino acids: CASSVWTGNTEAFF. CDR3 nucleotides: TGTGCCAGCAGCGTATGGACAGGGAACACTGAAGCTTTCTTT.